This T cell receptor beta chain was identified during a study of cytomegalovirus exposure and HLA in healthy donors. PCR amplification relied on 60 Vbeta primers (plus 13 Jbeta primers). Repertoires were generated with immunoSEQ multiplex PCR, while TCRdb's copy carries only in-frame clones and drops some. Of roughly 150,000 clones listed, over 55% are singletons. CDR1 and CDR2 from the germline V gene are MNHNS and SASEGT. The CDR3 is 14 residues long. V lost 8 bases, J lost 3 bases, and 16 bases lay in between. The specimen sequenced was PBMCs. This sequence was found in a man aged 35-49 years in good health and CMV-seronegative. The V call is TRBV6-1, the J call TRBJ1-1; tentatively, D is TRBD1 (5 bases). As DNA, the CDR3 is TGTGCCAGCTTTCTCGATGCGGGGGACACTGAAGCTTTCTTT. Amino acids: CASFLDAGDTEAFF.